The rows below give T cell receptor beta chains drawn from one sample of a study of blood T cell repertoires in COVID-19. Clones were sequenced by immunoSEQ multiplex PCR, and TCRdb holds only the in-frame ones, with some missing. Of tens of thousands of clones in the sample, around 79% are singletons; the top ten hold 35%. The material sequenced was peripheral blood. Source of these receptors: an older woman with acute or convalescent COVID-19. CDR3s include the opening cysteine and the closing phenylalanine or tryptophan. Fields, in order: clone size, V gene, D gene, J gene, CDR3 length, CDR3 DNA, CDR3 protein. A D gene is named only where the DNA matches it firmly. Size is omitted from some rows. Given values are once, few, many or a class for expanded clones.

-	TRBV2	-	TRBJ1-2	14	TGTGCCAGCAGACGGGCAGGGGAGAGCTATGGCTACACCTTC	CASRRAGESYGYTF
few	TRBV6-4	-	TRBJ2-1	15	TGTGCCAGCAGGCCACAGTCGAGCTCCTACAATGAGCAGTTCTTC	CASRPQSSSYNEQFF
-	TRBV2	-	TRBJ2-3	13	TGTGCCAGCAGTGTGGGCTATTCGGATACGCAGTATTTT	CASSVGYSDTQYF
-	TRBV3-1/TRBV3-2	TRBD1	TRBJ2-5	15	TGTGCCAGCAGCCAAGATTTAGGGGGCGCGGAGACCCAGTACTTC	CASSQDLGGAETQYF
-	TRBV2	-	TRBJ1-5	14	TGTGCCAGCAGGCTAAGGGGGGGCGTTCAGCCCCAGCATTTT	CASRLRGGVQPQHF
-	TRBV6-5	TRBD1	TRBJ1-1	14	TGTGCCAGCAGACCCCAAGGACAGGACACTGAAGCTTTCTTT	CASRPQGQDTEAFF
few	TRBV28	TRBD2	TRBJ2-7	16	TGTGCCAGCAGTCCGCAGACTAGCGGGAGACCCTACGAGCAGTACTTC	CASSPQTSGRPYEQYF
-	TRBV20-1	-	TRBJ2-3	11	TGCAGTGCTAGAGCGACAGATACGCAGTATTTT	CSARATDTQYF
-	TRBV20-1	-	TRBJ1-2	15	TGCAGTGCTAGTGTCATTGGCAGGGGTGTCTATGGCTACACCTTC	CSASVIGRGVYGYTF
-	TRBV7-6	-	TRBJ1-1	13	TGTGCCAGCAGCTTAGAAGTAGGGGCTGAAGCTTTCTTT	CASSLEVGAEAFF
-	TRBV5-6	TRBD1	TRBJ1-1	15	TGTGCCAGCAGCTTGGACAGGGGAATGAACACTGAAGCTTTCTTT	CASSLDRGMNTEAFF
-	TRBV6-5	-	TRBJ2-3	15	TGTGCCAGCAGCGCGACACTGTGGAGCACAGATACGCAGTATTTT	CASSATLWSTDTQYF
few	TRBV7-2	-	TRBJ1-6	14	TGTGCCAGCAGCTTAACAGGGCACGGCTCACCCCTCCACTTT	CASSLTGHGSPLHF
-	TRBV20-1	-	TRBJ2-1	11	TGCAGTGCCGGAGGGTGGGATGAGCAGTTCTTC	CSAGGWDEQFF
once	TRBV3-1/TRBV3-2	TRBD1	TRBJ1-2	18	TGTGCCAGCAGCCAAGGTTTGGGGACCGGGACAGGGGGCGATGGCTACACCTTC	CASSQGLGTGTGGDGYTF
-	TRBV28	TRBD2	TRBJ2-3	16	TGTGCCAGCATCCCGGGGGGACTAGCGGGAGGAGATACGCAGTATTTT	CASIPGGLAGGDTQYF
-	TRBV18	TRBD2	TRBJ2-6	16	TGTGCCAGCTCACGGAGGACTAGCTCTGGGGCCAACGTCCTGACTTTC	CASSRRTSSGANVLTF
once	TRBV11-1	TRBD2	TRBJ2-1	14	TGTGCCAGCAGCCCGGGGGGACCTTACAATGAGCAGTTCTTC	CASSPGGPYNEQFF
-	TRBV7-8	-	TRBJ2-7	13	TGTGCCAGCAGCTATGACAGGCCCTACGAGCAGTACTTC	CASSYDRPYEQYF
-	TRBV6-5	TRBD1	TRBJ1-5	15	TGTGCCAGCAGTACCCAGACAGGGGGGAGGCAGCCCCAGCATTTT	CASSTQTGGRQPQHF
-	TRBV6-6	-	TRBJ1-1	16	TGTGCCAGCAGACAACCCCTCCAGGGGAGGAACACTGAAGCTTTCTTT	CASRQPLQGRNTEAFF
-	TRBV4-2	-	TRBJ1-4	15	TGTGCCAGCAGCCAAGATAGGGGTTCTAATGAAAAACTGTTTTTT	CASSQDRGSNEKLFF
-	TRBV3-1/TRBV3-2	-	TRBJ1-2	14	TGTGCCAGCAGCCTACGCCACCTACTCGGGGGCTACACCTTC	CASSLRHLLGGYTF
-	TRBV6-2/TRBV6-3	-	TRBJ2-1	17	TGTGCCAGCAGTTACTACGCTCTCGGGGGGCCCAATAATGAGCAGTTCTTC	CASSYYALGGPNNEQFF
-	TRBV12-5	TRBD1	TRBJ2-1	16	TGTGCTAGTGGTTTGCAACAGGGGGCGGGCTACAATGAGCAGTTCTTC	CASGLQQGAGYNEQFF
-	TRBV7-2	TRBD2	TRBJ2-7	18	TGTGCCAGCAGCGCCCGAGGGCATAGCGGGGGGATCTCCTACGAGCAGTACTTC	CASSARGHSGGISYEQYF
-	TRBV3-1/TRBV3-2	TRBD1	TRBJ1-5	15	TGTGCCAGCAGCTACGGACAGGGTAATGGTCAGCCCCAGCATTTT	CASSYGQGNGQPQHF
-	TRBV9	-	TRBJ1-2	17	TGTGCCAGCAGCCCCCGCGTGGGCCAGCCACCACTCTATGGCTACACCTTC	CASSPRVGQPPLYGYTF
-	TRBV7-2	-	TRBJ2-1	15	TGTGCCAGCAGCTTAGAAAGCGGGCAAAACAATGAGCAGTTCTTC	CASSLESGQNNEQFF
once	TRBV30	TRBD2	TRBJ2-5	14	TGTGCCTGGAGAGGACTAGCGGGATCAGAGACCCAGTACTTC	CAWRGLAGSETQYF
-	TRBV6-6	-	TRBJ1-4	15	TGTGCCAGCAGTTACTCGCAGGGGCGGAATGAAAAACTGTTTTTT	CASSYSQGRNEKLFF
-	TRBV20-1	-	TRBJ1-5	13	TGCAGTGCTAGTCCCCACAGGAATCAGCCCCAGCATTTT	CSASPHRNQPQHF
-	TRBV6-5	TRBD1	TRBJ1-2	13	TGTGCCACAGCGGTGACAGGGGTCTATGGCTACACCTTC	CATAVTGVYGYTF
-	TRBV2	TRBD1	TRBJ1-6	14	TGTGCCAGCACCTCAGGGACAGGGGTATCACCCCTCCACTTT	CASTSGTGVSPLHF
-	TRBV19	-	TRBJ1-3	15	TGTGCCAGTAGTATCAGGGGACCCTCTGGAAACACCATATATTTT	CASSIRGPSGNTIYF
-	TRBV5-1	-	TRBJ2-7	14	TGCGCCAGCAGCTTGGTATCCAGCTCCTACGAGCAGTACTTC	CASSLVSSSYEQYF
few	TRBV25-1	TRBD1	TRBJ2-3	17	TGTGCCAGCAGTGAAGGACAGGGTGGCCTTCGAACAGATACGCAGTATTTT	CASSEGQGGLRTDTQYF
-	TRBV19	-	TRBJ1-5	15	TGTGCCAGTAGCATGGAGCGGGGATTTGTACAGCCCCAGCATTTT	CASSMERGFVQPQHF
once	TRBV9	-	TRBJ2-5	12	TGTGCCAGCAGCGTAGTGGGCGAGACCCAGTACTTC	CASSVVGETQYF
-	TRBV24-1	TRBD2	TRBJ2-1	16	TGTGCCACCAGTGATGCGACTAGCGGGCTGTACAATGAGCAGTTCTTC	CATSDATSGLYNEQFF
-	TRBV12-3/TRBV12-4	-	TRBJ1-1	13	TGTGCCAGCAGTTTTTCCGGGGACACTGAAGCTTTCTTT	CASSFSGDTEAFF
few	TRBV7-6	TRBD1	TRBJ2-2	16	TGTGCCAGCAGCTTAGGACAGGGCGAAGTAGCCGGGGAGCTGTTTTTT	CASSLGQGEVAGELFF
-	TRBV9	-	TRBJ1-1	15	TGTGCCAGCAGCACAGGGTTGCTGATGAACACTGAAGCTTTCTTT	CASSTGLLMNTEAFF
-	TRBV5-6	-	TRBJ1-5	14	TGTGCCAGCAGGTTAATGGCTGGCAATCAGCCCCAGCATTTT	CASRLMAGNQPQHF
-	TRBV2	-	TRBJ2-3	14	TGTGCCAGCATGGCGGGGTCTAGCACAGATACGCAGTATTTT	CASMAGSSTDTQYF
-	TRBV12-3/TRBV12-4	TRBD1	TRBJ2-7	13	TGTGCCAGCAGTTGGACAGGGGGCAGCGAGCAGTACTTC	CASSWTGGSEQYF